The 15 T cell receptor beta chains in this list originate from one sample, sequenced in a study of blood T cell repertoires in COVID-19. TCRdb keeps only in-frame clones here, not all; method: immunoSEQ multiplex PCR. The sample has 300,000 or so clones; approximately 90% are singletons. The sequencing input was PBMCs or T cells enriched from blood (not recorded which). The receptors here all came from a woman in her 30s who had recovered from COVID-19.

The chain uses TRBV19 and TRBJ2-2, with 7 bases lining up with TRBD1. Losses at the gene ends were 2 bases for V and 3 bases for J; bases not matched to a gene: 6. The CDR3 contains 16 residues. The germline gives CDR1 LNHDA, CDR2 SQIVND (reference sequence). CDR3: CASSIRDRVHTGELFF. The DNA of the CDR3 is TGTGCCAGTAGTATAAGAGACAGGGTGCACACCGGGGAGCTGTTTTTT.

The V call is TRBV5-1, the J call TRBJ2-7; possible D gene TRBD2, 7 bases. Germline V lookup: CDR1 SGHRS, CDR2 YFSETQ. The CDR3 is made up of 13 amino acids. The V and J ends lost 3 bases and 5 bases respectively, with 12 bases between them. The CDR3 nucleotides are TGCGCCAGCAGCTCGGGGGGCGGGAACGAGCAGTACTTC. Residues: CASSSGGGNEQYF.

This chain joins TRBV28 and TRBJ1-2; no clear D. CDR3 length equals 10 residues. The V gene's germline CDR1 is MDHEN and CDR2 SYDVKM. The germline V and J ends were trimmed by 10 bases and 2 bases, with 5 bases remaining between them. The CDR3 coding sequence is TGTGCCACTATCAACTATGGCTACACCTTC. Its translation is CATINYGYTF.

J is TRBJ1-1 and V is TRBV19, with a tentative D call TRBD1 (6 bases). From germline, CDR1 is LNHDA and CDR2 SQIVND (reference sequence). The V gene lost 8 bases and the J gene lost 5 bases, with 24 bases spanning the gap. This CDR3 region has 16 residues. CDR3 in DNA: TGTGCCAGTCGAAGTAACGGTGTAGGGGGTAAAACTGAAGCTTTCTTT. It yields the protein CASRSNGVGGKTEAFF.

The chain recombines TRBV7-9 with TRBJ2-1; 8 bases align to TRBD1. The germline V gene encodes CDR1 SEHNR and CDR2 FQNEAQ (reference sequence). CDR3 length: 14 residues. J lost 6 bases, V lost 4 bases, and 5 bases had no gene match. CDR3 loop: CASSWTGNPNEQFF. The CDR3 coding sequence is TGTGCCAGCAGCTGGACAGGGAACCCCAATGAGCAGTTCTTC.

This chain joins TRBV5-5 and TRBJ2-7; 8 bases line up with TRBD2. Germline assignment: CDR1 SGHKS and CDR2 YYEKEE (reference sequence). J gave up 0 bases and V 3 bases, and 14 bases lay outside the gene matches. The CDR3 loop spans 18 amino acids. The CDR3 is CASSSQEVAGRVSYEQYF. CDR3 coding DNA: TGTGCCAGCAGCTCCCAGGAGGTAGCGGGGAGAGTCTCCTACGAGCAGTACTTC. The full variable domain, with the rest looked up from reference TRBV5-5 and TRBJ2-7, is DAGVTQSPTHLIKTRGQQVTLRCSPISGHKSVSWYQQVLGQGPQFIFQYYEKEERGRGNFPDRFSARQFPNYSSELNVNALLLGDSALYLCASSSQEVAGRVSYEQYFGPGTRLTVT.

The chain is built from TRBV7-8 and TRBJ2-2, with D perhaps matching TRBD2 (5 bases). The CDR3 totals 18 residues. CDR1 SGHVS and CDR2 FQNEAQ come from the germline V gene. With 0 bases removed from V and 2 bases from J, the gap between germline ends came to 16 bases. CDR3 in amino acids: CASSLASWRNLNTGELFF. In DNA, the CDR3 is TGTGCCAGCAGCTTAGCGTCGTGGAGGAATTTAAACACCGGGGAGCTGTTTTTT.

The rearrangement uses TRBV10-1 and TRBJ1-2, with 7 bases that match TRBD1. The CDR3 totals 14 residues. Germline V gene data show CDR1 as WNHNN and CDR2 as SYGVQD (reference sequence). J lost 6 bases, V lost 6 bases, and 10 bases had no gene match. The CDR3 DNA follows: TGCGCCAGCAGAAACACTGACAGGGACCATGGCTACACCTTC. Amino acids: CASRNTDRDHGYTF.

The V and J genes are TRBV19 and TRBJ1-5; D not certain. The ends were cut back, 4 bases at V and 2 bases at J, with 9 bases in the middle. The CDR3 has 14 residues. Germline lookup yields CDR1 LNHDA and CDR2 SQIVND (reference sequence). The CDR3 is CASSKAFRNQPQHF. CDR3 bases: TGTGCCAGTAGTAAAGCTTTCCGCAATCAGCCCCAGCATTTT.

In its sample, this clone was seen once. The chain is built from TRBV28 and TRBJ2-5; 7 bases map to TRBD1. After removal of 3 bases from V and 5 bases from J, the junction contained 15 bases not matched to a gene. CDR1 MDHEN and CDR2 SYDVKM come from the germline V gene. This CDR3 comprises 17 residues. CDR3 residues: CASSFGELQGVWETQYF. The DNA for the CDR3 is TGTGCCAGCAGTTTTGGGGAATTGCAGGGGGTCTGGGAGACCCAGTACTTC.

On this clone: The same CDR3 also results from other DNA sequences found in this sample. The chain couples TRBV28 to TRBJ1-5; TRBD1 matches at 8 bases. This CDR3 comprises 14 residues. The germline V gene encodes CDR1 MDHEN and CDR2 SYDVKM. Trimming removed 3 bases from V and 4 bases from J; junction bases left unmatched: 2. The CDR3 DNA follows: TGTGCCAGCAGTTTCGGACAGGGTAATCAGCCCCAGCATTTT. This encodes CASSFGQGNQPQHF.

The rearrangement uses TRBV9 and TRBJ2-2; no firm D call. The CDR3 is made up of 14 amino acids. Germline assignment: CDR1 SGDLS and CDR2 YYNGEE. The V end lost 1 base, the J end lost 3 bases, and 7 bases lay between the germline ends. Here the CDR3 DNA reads TGTGCCAGCAGCGTAACAGTGGACACCGGGGAGCTGTTTTTT. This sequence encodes CASSVTVDTGELFF.

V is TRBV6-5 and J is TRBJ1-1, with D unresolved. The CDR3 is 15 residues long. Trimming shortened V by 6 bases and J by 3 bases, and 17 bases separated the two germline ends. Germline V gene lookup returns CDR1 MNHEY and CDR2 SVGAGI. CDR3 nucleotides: TGTGCCAGCAGAAATGACCAGGTCCTACACACTGAAGCTTTCTTT. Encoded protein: CASRNDQVLHTEAFF.

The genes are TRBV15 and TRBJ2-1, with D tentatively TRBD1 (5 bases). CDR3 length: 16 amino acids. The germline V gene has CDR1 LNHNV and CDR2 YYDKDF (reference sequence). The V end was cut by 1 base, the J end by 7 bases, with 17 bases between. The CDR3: CATSRAYIGVSNEQFF. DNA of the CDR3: TGTGCCACCAGCAGAGCCTATATAGGGGTCTCTAATGAGCAGTTCTTC.

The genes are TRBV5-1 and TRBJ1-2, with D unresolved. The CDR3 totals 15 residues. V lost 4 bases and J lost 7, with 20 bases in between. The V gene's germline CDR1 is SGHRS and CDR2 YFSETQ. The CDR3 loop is CASSPDLTGTGGYTF. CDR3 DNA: TGCGCCAGCAGCCCGGATTTGACGGGTACCGGTGGCTACACCTTC.